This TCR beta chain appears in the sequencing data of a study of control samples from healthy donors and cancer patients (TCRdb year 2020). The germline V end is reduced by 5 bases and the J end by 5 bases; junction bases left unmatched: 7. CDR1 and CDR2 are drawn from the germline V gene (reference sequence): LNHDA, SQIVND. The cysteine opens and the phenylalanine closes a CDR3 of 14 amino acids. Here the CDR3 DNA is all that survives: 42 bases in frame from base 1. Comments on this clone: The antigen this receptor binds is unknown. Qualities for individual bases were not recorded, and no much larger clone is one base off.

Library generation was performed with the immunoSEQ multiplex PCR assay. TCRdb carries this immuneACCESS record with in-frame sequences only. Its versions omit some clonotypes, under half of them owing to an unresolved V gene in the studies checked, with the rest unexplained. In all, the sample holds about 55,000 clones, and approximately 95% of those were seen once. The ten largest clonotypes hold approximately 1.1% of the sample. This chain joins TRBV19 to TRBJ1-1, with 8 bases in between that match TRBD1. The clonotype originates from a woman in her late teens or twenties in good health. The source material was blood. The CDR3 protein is CASSPQDRGTEAFF. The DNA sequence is TGTGCCAGTAGTCCCCAAGACAGGGGAACTGAAGCTTTCTTT.